The clone carrying this TCR beta chain showed up many times. Its specificity is unknown. This CDR3 is 14 amino acids long. With 3 bases clipped from V and 9 bases from J, the junction kept 5 bases outside the gene matches. This sample stems from a study of identical twins. Regarding the study as a whole: Fewer insertions characterized abundant cord blood beta clonotypes, whereas memory repertoires showed none.

Each cDNA held unique molecular identifiers, and template switching gave it a universal primer site. TCRdb recomputed calls from the 5' RACE reads with MiXCR, one row per CDR3 protein. The sample records over 550,000 distinct CDR3 sequences, about 7.6% being singletons. These data were also filed under a second study, of yellow fever vaccine responses in identical twins.

This TCR came from a young woman in good health. Sequencing input: PBMCs. The rearrangement joins TRBV12-3 or TRBV12-4 to TRBJ1-6; TRBD1 agrees at 7 bases. CDR3 DNA sequence: TGTGCCAGCAGTTTTAAGACAGGGAGTTCACCCCTCCACTTT. Amino acid sequence: CASSFKTGSSPLHF.